These 31 T cell receptor beta chains were all obtained from the same sample, sequenced in a study of T cells in Graves' hyperthyroidism and ophthalmopathy. There were TCR beta CDR3 regions amplified from RNA transcripts. Primed by the HTBI set, a first-round RT-PCR was run on the TCR CDR3. TCRdb passed the multiplex PCR reads through MiXCR, listing each CDR3 protein once. The table records fewer than 350,000 distinct CDR3 sequences, roughly 15% of them present only once. Sequencing input: blood. Receptors originate from a woman aged 50 to 65 with Graves' hyperthyroidism that later progressed to Graves' ophthalmopathy.

The table lists this clonotype with many counts. The chain carries TRBV6-5 and TRBJ2-7; D is undetermined. With 0 bases removed from V and 7 bases from J, the gap between germline ends came to 7 bases. The CDR3 is 12 residues long. Germline V gene data show CDR1 as MNHEY and CDR2 as SVGAGI. CDR3 bases: TGTGCCAGCAGTTACTCGGGAATAGAGCAGTACTTC. Its translation is CASSYSGIEQYF.

This clonotype has a handful of counts. V is TRBV6-1 and J is TRBJ1-1; D may be TRBD1 (6 bases). Germline lookup yields CDR1 MNHNS and CDR2 SASEGT. V lost 5 bases and J 0 bases, leaving 13 bases between the germline ends. The CDR3 totals 15 residues. The CDR3 region is CASSPRTEMNTEAFF. CDR3 in DNA: TGTGCCAGCAGTCCGCGGACAGAGATGAACACTGAAGCTTTCTTT.

This clonotype was counted ten times or more. The gene calls are TRBV3-1 and TRBJ1-1; D is unresolved. V lost 1 base to trimming and J lost 8 bases, with 8 bases between them. Germline V lookup: CDR1 LGHDT, CDR2 YNNKEL (reference sequence). The CDR3 is 12 residues long. As DNA, the CDR3 is TGTGCCAGCAGCCAAGCGAGAGGGGAAGCTTTCTTT. This codes for CASSQARGEAFF.

This clonotype was counted many times. This chain joins TRBV12-3 or TRBV12-4 and TRBJ2-7; no reliable D call. V was shortened by 1 base and J by 4 bases, with 17 bases between the two germline ends. This CDR3 spans 16 amino acids. This chain's CDR3 is CASSLGLTPSRYEQYF. As DNA, the CDR3 is TGTGCCAGCAGTTTAGGCTTGACTCCTAGTAGGTACGAGCAGTACTTC.

This clonotype was found many times. V and J are TRBV2 and TRBJ2-2; D remains unclear. Trimming took off 8 bases at V and 0 bases at J, with 16 bases between the two ends. Germline-derived CDR1 and CDR2 are SNHLY and FYNNEI. CDR3 length equals 16 residues. CDR3 coding DNA: TGTGCCAGCTGGAAGGGTTCGTTTGCGAACACCGGGGAGCTGTTTTTT. It translates to CASWKGSFANTGELFF.

The chain links TRBV20-1 to TRBJ1-6; the D gene is possibly TRBD1 (6 bases). Trimming pared 5 bases from V and 2 bases from J, leaving 16 bases between. Germline lookup yields CDR1 DFQATT and CDR2 SNEGSKA (reference sequence). CDR3 length: 16 amino acids. The CDR3 reads CSAWDTSFAYNSPLHF. The CDR3, as DNA: TGCAGTGCTTGGGACACTAGTTTTGCCTATAATTCACCCCTCCACTTT.

In this sample, this clonotype turned up a few times. This chain links TRBV4-1 with TRBJ1-3; no clear D gene. V lost 3 bases and J lost 0, with 9 bases in between. Germline loops: CDR1 MGHRA, CDR2 YSYEKL. The CDR3 contains 15 residues. CDR3 sequence: CASSQQESSGNTIYF. In DNA, the CDR3 is TGCGCCAGCAGCCAGCAGGAGAGCTCTGGAAACACCATATATTTT.

The table lists this clonotype with many counts. This chain connects TRBV7-2 to TRBJ1-1; maybe TRBD1 (5 bases). This CDR3 comprises 13 residues. Germline V gives CDR1 SGHTA, CDR2 FQGNSA. The ends were cut back, 1 base at V and 8 bases at J, with 11 bases in the middle. CDR3 in amino acids: CASSLELGREAFF. CDR3 DNA: TGTGCCAGCAGCTTAGAATTGGGACGGGAAGCTTTCTTT.

This clonotype has at least ten counts. The V and J genes are TRBV20-1 and TRBJ2-7; TRBD2 might be the D (5 bases). Trimming stripped 6 bases from V and 1 base from J, with 13 bases between. CDR3 size: 13 residues. The V gene's germline CDR1 is DFQATT and CDR2 SNEGSKA (reference sequence). CDR3 protein: CSAGMARSYEQYF. CDR3 DNA sequence: TGCAGTGCCGGGATGGCGAGGTCCTACGAGCAGTACTTC.

This clonotype was detected many times. The chain joins TRBV20-1 to TRBJ2-7; 11 bases map to TRBD2. Germline CDR1 reads DFQATT; CDR2 reads SNEGSKA (reference sequence). J lost 2 bases, V lost 5 bases, and 8 bases had no gene match. The CDR3 has 15 residues. DNA of the CDR3: TGCAGTGCTCGTTCTCTACTAGCGGGAGCCTACGAGCAGTACTTC. It codes for CSARSLLAGAYEQYF.

The sample holds many counts of this clonotype. The chain joins TRBV9 to TRBJ2-5; tentatively, D is TRBD2 (6 bases). This CDR3 has 16 amino acids. Germline V gene lookup returns CDR1 SGDLS and CDR2 YYNGEE. Trimming cost V 0 bases and J 4 bases, with 16 bases left between them. The CDR3 protein is CASSVAVGQGGETQYF. DNA of the CDR3: TGTGCCAGCAGCGTAGCTGTCGGGCAGGGAGGAGAGACCCAGTACTTC.

As concerns this clonotype: A junction boundary mismatches the germline segment, possibly from a read error. The J gene is TRBJ2-1, the V gene TRBV15, with D perhaps matching TRBD1 (6 bases). This CDR3 comprises 15 residues. The germline gives CDR1 LNHNV, CDR2 YYDKDF (reference sequence). CDR3 amino acids: CAISSRQDSYNEQSF. The CDR3 DNA reads TGTGCCATCAGCAGCCGACAGGACTCCTACAATGAGCAGTCCTTC.

This clonotype was seen at least ten times. CDR3 DNA: TGTGCCAGCAGCTTATATCGGCGGAACCCTACAGATACGCAGTATTTT. It yields the protein CASSLYRRNPTDTQYF. The V and J genes are TRBV7-3 and TRBJ2-3; no definite D call. This CDR3 is 16 amino acids long. V lost 2 bases and J lost 3, with 15 bases in between. Germline V lookup: CDR1 SGHTA, CDR2 FQGTGA.

The sample holds many counts of this clonotype. J is TRBJ2-7 and V is TRBV11-2; 7 nucleotides agree with TRBD1. V shed 5 bases, J shed 3 bases, and the junction held 7 bases outside the gene matches. The V gene's germline CDR1 is SGHAT and CDR2 FQNNGV. The CDR3 runs 14 residues. The CDR3, as DNA: TGTGCCAGCAGCACCAGACAGGGTAACTACGAGCAGTACTTC. Protein: CASSTRQGNYEQYF.

This rearrangement joins TRBV10-3 to TRBJ2-1; maybe TRBD1 (6 bases). The CDR3 totals 15 residues. V was trimmed by 4 bases and J by 6 bases, leaving 16 bases between them. CDR1 is ENHRY and CDR2 is SYGVKD in the germline V gene. CDR3 DNA sequence: TGTGCCATCAGTGCGTCTACGGACAGCCTCAATGAGCAGTTCTTC. It translates to CAISASTDSLNEQFF.

This clonotype was seen at least ten times. This chain connects TRBV19 to TRBJ2-1, with 12 positions matching TRBD2. The CDR3 totals 13 residues. V gave up 9 bases and J gave up 9 bases; unmatched junction bases: 6. Germline lookup yields CDR1 LNHDA and CDR2 SQIVND (reference sequence). The CDR3 DNA reads TGTGCCAGGACTAGCGGGAGTACGGGTGAGCAGTTCTTC. It specifies CARTSGSTGEQFF. The full variable domain, completed using reference TRBV19 and TRBJ2-1, is DGGITQSPKYLFRKEGQNVTLSCEQNLNHDAMYWYRQDPGQGLRLIYYSQIVNDFQKGDIAEGYSVSREKKESFPLTVTSAQKNPTAFYLCARTSGSTGEQFFGPGTRLTVL.

This clonotype occurred many times. The chain combines TRBV18 with TRBJ1-5; D is uncertain. V lost 2 bases and J lost 5, with 22 bases in between. This CDR3 is built from 18 residues. CDR1 KGHSH and CDR2 LQKENI come from the germline V gene. The CDR3 DNA follows: TGTGCCAGCTCACCAGCAATTTTGGGAGGAGAGGAGGATCAGCCCCAGCATTTT. It specifies CASSPAILGGEEDQPQHF. Full variable domain (outside the CDR3, taken from reference TRBV18 and TRBJ1-5): NAGVMQNPRHLVRRRGQEARLRCSPMKGHSHVYWYRQLPEEGLKFMVYLQKENIIDESGMPKERFSAEFPKEGPSILRIQQVVRGDSAAYFCASSPAILGGEEDQPQHFGDGTRLSIL.

This clonotype has at least ten counts. This chain connects TRBV3-1 to TRBJ2-1; 13 bases match TRBD2. This CDR3 comprises 17 residues. Germline V gene sequence: CDR1 LGHDT, CDR2 YNNKEL (reference sequence). The V gene end was trimmed by 0 bases and the J gene end by 6 bases; junction bases not matched to a gene: 5. CDR3 DNA sequence: TGTGCCAGCAGCCAAGATAGGCGGACTAGCGGGAGCAATGAGCAGTTCTTC. Protein: CASSQDRRTSGSNEQFF.

This clonotype was counted many times. This rearrangement joins TRBV30 to TRBJ2-7; TRBD2 matches 12 bases. V was pared by 5 bases and J by 6 bases, with 8 bases of the junction left unmatched. From germline, CDR1 is GTSNPN and CDR2 SVGIG (reference sequence). This CDR3 contains 14 residues. The CDR3 is CAWETGLAGSEQYF. CDR3 nucleotide sequence: TGTGCCTGGGAGACCGGACTAGCGGGAAGCGAGCAGTACTTC.

In this sample, this clonotype turned up many times. The J gene is TRBJ2-7, the V gene TRBV9; no clear D gene. V shed 0 bases and J shed 2 bases, with 9 bases lying between them. The CDR3 length is 14 residues. CDR1 and CDR2 from the germline V gene are SGDLS and YYNGEE. The CDR3 DNA sequence: TGTGCCAGCAGCGTAGATCAGGCCCCCTACGAGCAGTACTTC. The encoded protein is CASSVDQAPYEQYF.

This clonotype came up many times. This chain joins TRBV7-9 and TRBJ2-3; a weak D match, TRBD2 (5 bases). Germline CDR1 and CDR2: SEHNR and FQNEAQ (reference sequence). V lost 7 bases and J 5 bases, leaving 25 bases between the germline ends. This CDR3 spans 17 amino acids. The CDR3 loop is CASTPLSGGRSGDTQYF. The CDR3 DNA sequence: TGTGCCAGCACACCTCTCTCCGGCGGGCGTTCGGGAGATACGCAGTATTTT.

This clonotype was found many times. The V gene is TRBV6-1, the J gene TRBJ1-2; TRBD1 might be the D (6 bases). The V gene's germline CDR1 is MNHNS and CDR2 SASEGT. V was clipped by 5 bases and J by 4 bases, with 17 bases between them. This CDR3 spans 15 amino acids. The CDR3 nucleotides are TGTGCCAGCAGTCCAACCGCCGGGGGCGTCTATGGCTACACCTTC. Its translation is CASSPTAGGVYGYTF.

This clonotype was seen repeatedly, ten times or more. The genes are TRBV3-1 and TRBJ2-3; TRBD1 agrees at 10 bases. V lost 8 bases and J lost 6; bases outside the gene matches: 5. Germline CDR1 LGHDT, CDR2 YNNKEL (reference sequence). The length of the CDR3 is 13 residues. The CDR3 spells CASRGQGYDTQYF. The CDR3 DNA sequence: TGTGCCAGCCGGGGACAGGGGTACGATACGCAGTATTTT.

This clonotype showed up just a few times. The rearrangement links TRBV5-1 to TRBJ1-1, with D tentatively TRBD1 (6 bases). The CDR3 is made up of 14 amino acids. Germline CDR1 reads SGHRS; CDR2 reads YFSETQ. Trimming cost V 2 bases and J 1 base, with 9 bases left between them. CDR3: CASSFQGPNTEAFF. The CDR3 DNA reads TGCGCCAGCAGCTTTCAGGGGCCGAACACTGAAGCTTTCTTT.

In this sample, this clonotype turned up once. This could be a read error, since a much larger clone is one nucleotide away. The rearrangement joins TRBV13 to TRBJ2-1; 8 positions agree with TRBD2. The CDR3 runs to 14 residues. The germline gives CDR1 PRHDT, CDR2 FYEKMQ (reference sequence). CDR3 bases: TGTGTCAGCTGGGCTAGCGGGCCTTACAATGAGCAGTTCTTC. Protein product: CVSWASGPYNEQFF.

This clonotype was seen repeatedly, ten times or more. V gene TRBV2 combines with J gene TRBJ2-5, with 8 bases that match TRBD2. Trimming took 10 bases from V and 4 from J; bases not matched to a gene: 14. The CDR3 runs 15 residues. Germline V lookup: CDR1 SNHLY, CDR2 FYNNEI. The CDR3 loop is CAIGGGAGVGETQYF. The CDR3 DNA follows: TGTGCCATCGGCGGGGGAGCGGGAGTAGGAGAGACCCAGTACTTC.

This clonotype has more than one count but fewer than ten. The chain uses TRBV2 and TRBJ2-5, with D maybe TRBD2 (6 bases). The CDR3 spans 14 residues. V lost 7 bases and J lost 0, with 12 bases in between. Germline CDR1 reads SNHLY; CDR2 reads FYNNEI. CDR3: CASNGGTYQETQYF. CDR3 DNA sequence: TGTGCCAGCAATGGAGGGACGTACCAAGAGACCCAGTACTTC.

There are many counts of this clonotype. The V gene is TRBV27, the J gene TRBJ2-7; 8 nucleotides align to TRBD1. The CDR3 spans 15 residues. Germline assignment: CDR1 MNHEY and CDR2 SMNVEV (reference sequence). The V gene end was trimmed by 7 bases and the J gene end by 1 base; junction bases not matched to a gene: 9. The CDR3 region has the DNA TGTGCCAGCAAGAGTCAACGGGACAGGTCCTACGAGCAGTACTTC. Its protein is CASKSQRDRSYEQYF.

This clonotype was counted at least ten times. CDR3 loop: CASSQETGVNEQFF. The CDR3 bases are TGTGCCAGCAGCCAAGAGACAGGCGTCAATGAGCAGTTCTTC. The chain has TRBV3-1 and TRBJ2-1; a weak D match, TRBD1 (6 bases). This CDR3 is 14 amino acids long. CDR1 LGHDT and CDR2 YNNKEL come from the germline V gene (reference sequence). Trimming removed 0 bases from V and 6 bases from J, with 9 bases in between.

This clonotype was counted many times. The CDR3 loop is CSARGGGMNTEAFF. The CDR3 DNA is TGCAGTGCTAGAGGCGGGGGCATGAACACTGAAGCTTTCTTT. The chain links TRBV20-1 to TRBJ1-1, with D perhaps TRBD1 (6 bases). Germline assignment: CDR1 DFQATT and CDR2 SNEGSKA (reference sequence). The CDR3 runs to 14 residues. The V end was cut by 1 base, the J end by 0 bases, with 9 bases between.

Ten or more counts support this clonotype. The chain combines TRBV12-3 or TRBV12-4 with TRBJ1-1; possibly TRBD1 for D (6 bases). The germline V and J ends were trimmed by 2 bases and 3 bases, with 7 bases remaining between them. This CDR3 has 13 amino acids. In DNA, the CDR3 is TGTGCCAGCAGTTTACGGACAGACACTGAAGCTTTCTTT. Amino acids: CASSLRTDTEAFF.